These T cell receptor beta chains were read from a single sample in a study of response to subunit inactivated influenza vaccine. TCRdb used MiXCR to reprocess the RT-PCR reads, holding one entry per CDR3 protein. The sample holds 600,000 to 850,000 distinct CDR3 sequences, less than 15% seen once. This specimen consisted of PBMCs from blood, obtained 14 to 15 days before vaccination. The receptors originated from a man aged 45-65 years who received an inactivated influenza vaccine. The conserved cysteine and the conserved F or W are not part of the CDR3 here. The order of the fields is J gene, V gene, CDR3 protein.

TRBJ2-7 | TRBV5-1 | ASRREQGPYEQY
TRBJ2-3 | TRBV20-1 | SATRTSGRVDTQY
TRBJ1-3 | TRBV5-1 | ASRSGDSSGNTIY
TRBJ2-7 | TRBV2 | ASSQQGQGVSEQY
TRBJ2-7 | TRBV7-2 | ASSRQPGQGYEQY
TRBJ1-1 | TRBV28 | ASREAGGMNTEAF
TRBJ1-3 | TRBV5-5 | ASIPGGGNTIY
TRBJ2-7 | TRBV7-2 | ASSQDTSSHKQY
TRBJ2-1 | TRBV7-2 | ASSTHRRPGEPGGAYYNEQF
TRBJ2-1 | TRBV7-2 | ASMGGLLISYNEQF
TRBJ2-1 | TRBV6-2/TRBV6-3 | ASSYGGGRYNEQF
TRBJ1-2 | TRBV12-3/TRBV12-4 | ASTIGTGYGYT
TRBJ2-1 | TRBV5-5 | ASSWRTSQSNEQF